The rows below give T cell receptor beta chains drawn from one sample of a study of early T cells in non-severe SARS-CoV-2 infection. TCRdb reprocessed the 5' RACE reads via MiXCR and lists one record per CDR3 protein. Here the sample spans about 77,000 distinct CDR3 sequences, about a sixth being singletons. The specimen was whole blood. Receptor source: an adult who was a healthcare worker with PCR-confirmed SARS-CoV-2 infection or an uninfected control (not recorded which). The CDR3 runs from the conserved cysteine through the conserved F or W. The D gene is left open where the match is weak. Expanded clones are given a class, and other clones once, few, many or no size at all.

>TRBJ1-1|-|TRBV4-2|-
CASNPRENTEAFF
TGTGCCAGCAACCCCCGGGAAAACACTGAAGCTTTCTTT
>TRBJ2-3|-|TRBV11-1|-
CASSLSLEETDTQYF
TGTGCCAGCAGCTTATCGCTTGAGGAGACAGATACGCAGTATTTT
>TRBJ2-7|many|TRBV7-6|-
CASSSAPTGYYEQYF
TGTGCCAGCAGCTCCGCCCCCACCGGGTACTACGAGCAGTACTTC
>TRBJ1-3|-|TRBV20-1|-
CSAFPSGRGDRGTIYF
TGCAGTGCTTTCCCCTCCGGCAGGGGAGATAGGGGCACCATATATTTT
>TRBJ2-1|many|TRBV20-1|-
CSARKGGTFNEQFF
TGCAGTGCTAGGAAGGGGGGGACGTTCAATGAGCAGTTCTTC
>TRBJ2-7|few|TRBV2|-
CASRGVLSYEQYF
TGTGCCAGCAGGGGCGTACTCAGCTACGAGCAGTACTTC
>TRBJ1-1|-|TRBV5-4|-
CASSSRGGTEAFF
TGTGCCAGCAGCTCCAGGGGTGGCACTGAAGCTTTCTTT
>TRBJ2-7|-|TRBV29-1|-
CSALMDEQYF
TGCAGCGCGCTCATGGACGAGCAGTACTTC
>TRBJ1-2|many|TRBV7-6|-
CASSPRGAGFGYTF
TGTGCCAGCAGCCCCAGGGGTGCAGGCTTTGGCTACACCTTC
>TRBJ1-5|few|TRBV28|-
CASSLGQTLTYSNQPQHF
TGTGCCAGCAGTTTAGGTCAAACTCTCACCTATAGCAATCAGCCCCAGCATTTT
>TRBJ1-6|-|TRBV9|TRBD1
CASSATGQVYNSPLHF
TGTGCCAGCAGCGCAACCGGACAGGTTTATAATTCACCCCTCCACTTT
>TRBJ2-1|-|TRBV6-1|TRBD2
CASSEANLAGGPWNEQFF
TGTGCCAGCAGTGAAGCTAATCTAGCGGGAGGCCCTTGGAATGAGCAGTTCTTC
>TRBJ2-2|few|TRBV7-6|TRBD1
CASSPLPTGANTGELFF
TGTGCCAGCAGCCCTTTACCCACAGGGGCCAACACCGGGGAGCTGTTTTTT
>TRBJ1-1|-|TRBV30|TRBD1
CAWSVVEDRGLLRAFF
TGTGCCTGGAGTGTGGTAGAGGACAGGGGGCTCCTAAGGGCTTTCTTT
>TRBJ2-3|-|TRBV24-1|TRBD2
CATSDLRAGGTDTQYF
TGTGCCACCAGTGATTTGAGAGCGGGGGGCACAGATACGCAGTATTTT
>TRBJ1-1|few|TRBV10-3|TRBD1
CAISVQGPETEAFF
TGTGCCATCAGTGTACAGGGGCCGGAGACTGAAGCTTTCTTT
>TRBJ2-7|-|TRBV20-1|-
CSAPSGVRRYF
TGCAGTGCTCCGTCAGGGGTAAGGAGGTACTTC
>TRBJ1-3|-|TRBV29-1|-
CSVDSFQGTGNTIYF
TGCAGCGTCGATTCTTTTCAGGGCACTGGAAACACCATATATTTT
>TRBJ1-5|medium-sized|TRBV19|-
CASSRDLFQPQHF
TGTGCCAGTAGTCGGGACTTGTTTCAGCCCCAGCATTTT
>TRBJ2-4|-|TRBV6-7|TRBD2
CASSFAGLAGGPVKNIQYF
TGTGCCAGCAGTTTCGCGGGACTAGCGGGAGGGCCGGTCAAAAACATTCAGTACTTC
>TRBJ2-2|few|TRBV7-9|-
CASSLVPAELFF
TGTGCCAGCAGCCTGGTCCCCGCGGAGCTGTTTTTT
>TRBJ2-7|few|TRBV27|-
CASSFLGTYEQYF
TGTGCCAGCAGTTTCTTAGGTACCTACGAGCAGTACTTC
>TRBJ1-5|few|TRBV7-9|-
CASSLAPVTGNQPQHF
TGTGCCAGCAGCTTAGCGCCCGTGACTGGCAATCAGCCCCAGCATTTT
>TRBJ2-3|-|TRBV27|TRBD1
CASSSTGDTQYF
TGTGCCAGCAGTTCGACAGGGGATACGCAGTATTTT
>TRBJ1-5|-|TRBV20-1|-
CSASTTSNQPQHF
TGCAGTGCTTCGACTACAAGCAATCAGCCCCAGCATTTT
>TRBJ1-3|few|TRBV12-3/TRBV12-4|-
CASSLGGTSSGNTIYF
TGTGCCAGCAGTTTGGGGGGGACGAGCTCTGGAAACACCATATATTTT
>TRBJ2-1|-|TRBV5-8|-
CASSLIRGTENEQFF
TGTGCCAGCAGCTTGATAAGGGGGACGGAGAATGAGCAGTTCTTC
>TRBJ2-2|-|TRBV24-1|-
CATSSGPDTGELFF
TGTGCCACCAGCTCGGGGCCTGACACCGGGGAGCTGTTTTTT
>TRBJ1-1|-|TRBV5-4|-
CASSLGLDGTEAFF
TGTGCCAGCAGCCTAGGACTAGACGGCACTGAAGCTTTCTTT
>TRBJ2-1|-|TRBV5-1|TRBD2
CASSRGLAGTGEQFF
TGCGCCAGCAGCAGAGGACTAGCGGGGACGGGTGAGCAGTTCTTC
>TRBJ1-4|-|TRBV6-6|-
CASSYPTGREKLFF
TGTGCCAGCAGTTACCCCACAGGACGGGAAAAACTGTTTTTT
>TRBJ2-1|few|TRBV6-6|TRBD1
CASCVTGVNEQFF
TGTGCCAGTTGTGTGACAGGGGTCAATGAGCAGTTCTTC
>TRBJ2-1|-|TRBV20-1|TRBD1
CSARSFGQGDEQFF
TGCAGTGCTAGATCCTTTGGACAGGGGGATGAGCAGTTCTTC
>TRBJ1-1|few|TRBV18|-
CAGRRGANTEAFF
TGTGCCGGGCGGCGGGGGGCCAACACTGAAGCTTTCTTT
>TRBJ2-3|many|TRBV10-3|-
CAIKDRDNTDTQYF
TGTGCCATCAAGGACCGGGACAACACAGATACGCAGTATTTT
>TRBJ2-7|few|TRBV5-6|-
CASSFRAIGGYEQYF
TGTGCCAGCAGCTTTCGGGCTATCGGCGGCTACGAGCAGTACTTC
>TRBJ2-3|-|TRBV11-2|TRBD1
CASSLTYDRVIDTQYF
TGTGCCAGCAGCTTAACTTACGACAGGGTGATAGATACGCAGTATTTT
>TRBJ2-2|many|TRBV30|TRBD1
CAWSGGQGFNTGELFF
TGTGCCTGGAGTGGGGGACAGGGATTTAACACCGGGGAGCTGTTTTTT
>TRBJ1-4|few|TRBV27|-
CATARVINEKLFF
TGTGCCACCGCCCGGGTGATTAATGAAAAACTGTTTTTT
>TRBJ1-1|few|TRBV11-2|-
CASSLEGLEAFF
TGTGCCAGCAGCCTGGAGGGACTTGAAGCTTTCTTT
>TRBJ1-5|-|TRBV19|-
CASSPRAKGNQPQHF
TGTGCCAGTAGCCCTAGGGCGAAGGGCAATCAGCCCCAGCATTTT
>TRBJ1-1|-|TRBV10-3|TRBD1
CAISDWTGIQYTEAFF
TGTGCCATCAGTGACTGGACAGGGATACAGTACACTGAAGCTTTCTTT
>TRBJ2-7|many|TRBV7-6|-
CASSSGPRSYEQYF
TGTGCCAGCAGCTCAGGCCCCCGGTCCTACGAGCAGTACTTC
>TRBJ1-5|few|TRBV12-3/TRBV12-4|-
CASSPGRQRSNQPQHF
TGTGCCAGCAGTCCCGGACGGCAGAGGAGCAATCAGCCCCAGCATTTT
>TRBJ1-1|-|TRBV3-1|-
CASSQGIRTRRITEAFF
TGTGCCAGCAGCCAAGGTATCCGGACACGGAGAATAACTGAAGCTTTCTTT
>TRBJ2-3|few|TRBV4-2|-
CASSPGSWGSTDTQYF
TGTGCCAGCAGCCCCGGAAGCTGGGGGAGCACAGATACGCAGTATTTT
>TRBJ2-3|-|TRBV7-9|TRBD1
CASRNQGASTDTQYF
TGTGCCAGCAGGAACCAGGGGGCTAGCACAGATACGCAGTATTTT
>TRBJ2-7|-|TRBV13|TRBD1
CASSLVTGQGTNEQYF
TGTGCCAGCAGCTTAGTTACGGGACAGGGGACCAACGAGCAGTACTTC
>TRBJ2-3|-|TRBV5-1|-
CASMVGATPIEDTQYF
TGCGCCAGCATGGTAGGTGCGACCCCTATCGAAGATACGCAGTATTTT
>TRBJ2-7|few|TRBV5-1|-
CASSSGPSSYEQYF
TGCGCCAGCAGCTCCGGACCATCCTCCTACGAGCAGTACTTC
>TRBJ2-1|-|TRBV15|TRBD1
CATSRAAGQGTYNEQFF
TGTGCCACCAGCAGAGCAGCAGGACAGGGAACCTACAATGAGCAGTTCTTC
>TRBJ1-3|few|TRBV20-1|-
CSAKARTGNTIYF
TGCAGTGCGAAAGCAAGAACTGGAAACACCATATATTTT
>TRBJ2-7|many|TRBV18|-
CASSPRRGFYEQYF
TGTGCCAGCTCACCCCGGCGGGGTTTCTACGAGCAGTACTTC
>TRBJ1-6|few|TRBV20-1|-
CSAITGGINSPLHF
TGCAGTGCTATAACGGGGGGAATTAATTCACCCCTCCACTTT
>TRBJ2-7|few|TRBV6-1|-
CASSAGIAYEQYF
TGTGCCAGCAGTGCGGGAATTGCCTACGAGCAGTACTTC